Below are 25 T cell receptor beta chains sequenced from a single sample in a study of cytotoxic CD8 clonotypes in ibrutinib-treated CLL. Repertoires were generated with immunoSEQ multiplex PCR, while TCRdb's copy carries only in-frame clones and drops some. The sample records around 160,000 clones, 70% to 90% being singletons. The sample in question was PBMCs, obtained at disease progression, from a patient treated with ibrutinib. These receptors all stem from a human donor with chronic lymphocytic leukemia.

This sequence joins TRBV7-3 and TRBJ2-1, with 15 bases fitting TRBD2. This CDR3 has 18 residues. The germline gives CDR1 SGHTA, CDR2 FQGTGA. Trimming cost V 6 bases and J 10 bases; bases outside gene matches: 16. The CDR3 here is CASSRLGDPGLAGGEQFF. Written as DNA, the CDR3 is TGTGCCAGCAGTCGCTTGGGGGATCCGGGACTAGCGGGAGGAGAGCAGTTCTTC.

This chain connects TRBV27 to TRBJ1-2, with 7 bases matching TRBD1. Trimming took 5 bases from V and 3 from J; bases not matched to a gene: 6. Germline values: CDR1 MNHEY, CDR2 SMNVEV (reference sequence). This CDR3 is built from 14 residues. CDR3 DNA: TGTGCCAGCAGTCGGGGACAGCAACACTATGGCTACACCTTC. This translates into CASSRGQQHYGYTF.

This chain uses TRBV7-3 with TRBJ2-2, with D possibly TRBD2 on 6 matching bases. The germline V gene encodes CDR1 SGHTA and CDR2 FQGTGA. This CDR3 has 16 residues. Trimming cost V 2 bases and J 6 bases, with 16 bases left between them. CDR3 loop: CASSLYAGGTAGELFF. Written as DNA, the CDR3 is TGTGCCAGCAGCTTATACGCTGGAGGGACGGCCGGGGAGCTGTTTTTT.

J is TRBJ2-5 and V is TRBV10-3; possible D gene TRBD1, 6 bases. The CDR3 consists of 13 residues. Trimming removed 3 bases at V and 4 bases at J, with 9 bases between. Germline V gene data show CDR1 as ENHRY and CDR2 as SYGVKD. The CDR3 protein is CAISEGRGETQYF. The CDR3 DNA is TGTGCCATCAGTGAAGGCAGGGGAGAGACCCAGTACTTC.

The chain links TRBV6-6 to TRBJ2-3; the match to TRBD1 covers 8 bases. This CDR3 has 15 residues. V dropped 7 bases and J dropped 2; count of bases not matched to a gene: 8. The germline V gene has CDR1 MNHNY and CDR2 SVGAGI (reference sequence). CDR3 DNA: TGTGCCAGCACGGTTGGACAGGGACCCACAGATACGCAGTATTTT. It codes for CASTVGQGPTDTQYF.

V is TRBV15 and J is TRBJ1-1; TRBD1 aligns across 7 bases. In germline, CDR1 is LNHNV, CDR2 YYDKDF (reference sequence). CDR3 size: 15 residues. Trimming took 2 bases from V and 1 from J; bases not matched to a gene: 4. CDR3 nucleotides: TGTGCCACCAGCAGACCGACAGGGACGAACACTGAAGCTTTCTTT. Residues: CATSRPTGTNTEAFF.

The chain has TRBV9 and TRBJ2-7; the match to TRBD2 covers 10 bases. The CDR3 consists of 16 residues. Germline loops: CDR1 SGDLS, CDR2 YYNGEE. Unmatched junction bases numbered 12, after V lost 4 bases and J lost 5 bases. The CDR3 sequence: CASSPRGGLAGDEQYF. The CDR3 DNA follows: TGTGCCAGCAGCCCTAGGGGTGGGCTAGCGGGAGACGAGCAGTACTTC. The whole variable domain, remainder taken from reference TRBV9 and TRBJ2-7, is DSGVTQTPKHLITATGQRVTLRCSPRSGDLSVYWYQQSLDQGLQFLIQYYNGEERAKGNILERFSAQQFPDLHSELNLSSLELGDSALYFCASSPRGGLAGDEQYFGPGTRLTVT.

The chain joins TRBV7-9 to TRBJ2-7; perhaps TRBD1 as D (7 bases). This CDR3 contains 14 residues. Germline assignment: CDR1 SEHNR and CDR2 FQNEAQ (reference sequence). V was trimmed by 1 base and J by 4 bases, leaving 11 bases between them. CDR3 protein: CASSLGAGGYEQYF. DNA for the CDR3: TGTGCCAGCAGCTTAGGTGCAGGGGGGTACGAGCAGTACTTC.

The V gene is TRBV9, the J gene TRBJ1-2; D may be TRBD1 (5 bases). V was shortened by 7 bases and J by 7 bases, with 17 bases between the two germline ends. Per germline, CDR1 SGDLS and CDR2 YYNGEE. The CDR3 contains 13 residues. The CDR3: CASLGLEGSGYTF. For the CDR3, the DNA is TGTGCCAGCCTCGGGTTGGAGGGGTCTGGCTACACCTTC. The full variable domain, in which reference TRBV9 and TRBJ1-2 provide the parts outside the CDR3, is DSGVTQTPKHLITATGQRVTLRCSPRSGDLSVYWYQQSLDQGLQFLIQYYNGEERAKGNILERFSAQQFPDLHSELNLSSLELGDSALYFCASLGLEGSGYTFGSGTRLTVV.

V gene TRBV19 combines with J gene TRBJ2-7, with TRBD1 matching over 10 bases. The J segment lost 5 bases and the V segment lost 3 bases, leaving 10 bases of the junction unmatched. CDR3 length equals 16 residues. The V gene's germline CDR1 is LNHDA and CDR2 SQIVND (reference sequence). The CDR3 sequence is CASSIGPGQGRHEQYF. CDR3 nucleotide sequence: TGTGCCAGTAGTATCGGCCCGGGACAGGGGAGGCACGAGCAGTACTTC.

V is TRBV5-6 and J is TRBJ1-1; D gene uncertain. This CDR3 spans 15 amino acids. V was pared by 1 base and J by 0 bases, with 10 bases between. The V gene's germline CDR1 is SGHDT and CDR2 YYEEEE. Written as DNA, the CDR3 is TGTGCCAGCAGCTTGCGGGTAGGGATGAACACTGAAGCTTTCTTT. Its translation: CASSLRVGMNTEAFF.

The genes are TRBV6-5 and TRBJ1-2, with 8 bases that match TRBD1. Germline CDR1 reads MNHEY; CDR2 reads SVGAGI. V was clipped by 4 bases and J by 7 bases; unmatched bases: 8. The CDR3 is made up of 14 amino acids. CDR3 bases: TGTGCCAGCAGTTTGGACAGGGTGGACCTTGGCTACACCTTC. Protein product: CASSLDRVDLGYTF.

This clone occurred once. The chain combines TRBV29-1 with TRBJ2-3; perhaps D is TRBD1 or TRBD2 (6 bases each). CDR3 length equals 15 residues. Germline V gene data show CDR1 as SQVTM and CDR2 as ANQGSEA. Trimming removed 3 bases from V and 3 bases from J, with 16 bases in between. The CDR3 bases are TGCAGCGTTGAGTGGGGGGCAGGGAGAACAGATACGCAGTATTTT. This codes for CSVEWGAGRTDTQYF.

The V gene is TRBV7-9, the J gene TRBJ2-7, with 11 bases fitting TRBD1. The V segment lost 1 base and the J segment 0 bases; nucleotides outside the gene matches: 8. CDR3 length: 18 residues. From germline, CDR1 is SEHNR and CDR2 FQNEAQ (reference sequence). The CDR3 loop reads CASSLEGMGTGGSYEQYF. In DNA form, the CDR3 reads TGTGCCAGCAGCTTAGAGGGGATGGGGACAGGGGGCTCCTACGAGCAGTACTTC.

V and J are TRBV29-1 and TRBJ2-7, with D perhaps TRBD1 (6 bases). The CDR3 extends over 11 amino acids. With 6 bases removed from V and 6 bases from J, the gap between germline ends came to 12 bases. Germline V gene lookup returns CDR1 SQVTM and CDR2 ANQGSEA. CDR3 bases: TGCAGCGTGAGGACAGATCCCGAGCAGTACTTC. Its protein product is CSVRTDPEQYF.

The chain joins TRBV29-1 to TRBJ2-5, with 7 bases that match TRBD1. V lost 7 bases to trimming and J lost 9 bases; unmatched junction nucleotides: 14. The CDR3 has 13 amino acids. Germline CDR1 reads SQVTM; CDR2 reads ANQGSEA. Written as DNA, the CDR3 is TGCAGCGCTGTGGACAGGCTCGTGGTATCCCAGTACTTC. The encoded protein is CSAVDRLVVSQYF.

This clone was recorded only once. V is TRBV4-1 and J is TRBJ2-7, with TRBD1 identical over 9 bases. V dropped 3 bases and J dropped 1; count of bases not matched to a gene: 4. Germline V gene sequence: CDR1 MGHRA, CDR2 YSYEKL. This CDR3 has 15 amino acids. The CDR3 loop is CASSHAGTGSYEQYF. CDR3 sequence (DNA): TGCGCCAGCAGCCATGCCGGGACAGGGTCCTACGAGCAGTACTTC.

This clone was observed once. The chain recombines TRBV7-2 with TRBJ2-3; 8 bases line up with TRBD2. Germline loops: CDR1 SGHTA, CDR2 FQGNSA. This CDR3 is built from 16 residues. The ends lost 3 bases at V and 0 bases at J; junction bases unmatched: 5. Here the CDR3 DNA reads TGTGCCAGCAGCTTGACTAGCGCTTCTAGCACAGATACGCAGTATTTT. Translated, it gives CASSLTSASSTDTQYF.

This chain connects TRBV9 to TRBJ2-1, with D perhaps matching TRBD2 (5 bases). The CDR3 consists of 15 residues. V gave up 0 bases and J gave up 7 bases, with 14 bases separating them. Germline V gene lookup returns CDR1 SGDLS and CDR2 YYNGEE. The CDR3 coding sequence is TGTGCCAGCAGCGTAGGAGTGGGAGTGGGTAATGAGCAGTTCTTC. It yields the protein CASSVGVGVGNEQFF.

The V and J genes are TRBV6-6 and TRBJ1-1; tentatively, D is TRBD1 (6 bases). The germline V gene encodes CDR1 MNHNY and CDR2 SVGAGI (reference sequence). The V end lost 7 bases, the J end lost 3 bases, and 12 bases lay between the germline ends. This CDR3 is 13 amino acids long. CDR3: CASNVNRDTEAFF. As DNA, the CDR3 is TGTGCCAGCAACGTAAACAGGGACACTGAAGCTTTCTTT.

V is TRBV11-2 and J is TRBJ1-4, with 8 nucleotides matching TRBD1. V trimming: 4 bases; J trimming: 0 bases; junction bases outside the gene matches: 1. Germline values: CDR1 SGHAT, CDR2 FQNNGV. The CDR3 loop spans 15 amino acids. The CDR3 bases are TGTGCCAGCAGCTCGGGACAGGCAACTAATGAAAAACTGTTTTTT. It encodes CASSSGQATNEKLFF.

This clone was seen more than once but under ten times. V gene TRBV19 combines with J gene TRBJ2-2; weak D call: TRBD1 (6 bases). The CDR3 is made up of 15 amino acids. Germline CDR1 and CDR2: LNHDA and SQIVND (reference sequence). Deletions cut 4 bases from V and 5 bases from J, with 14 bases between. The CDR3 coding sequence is TGTGCCAGTAGTACGGACAGACATATTACCGGGGAGCTGTTTTTT. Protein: CASSTDRHITGELFF.

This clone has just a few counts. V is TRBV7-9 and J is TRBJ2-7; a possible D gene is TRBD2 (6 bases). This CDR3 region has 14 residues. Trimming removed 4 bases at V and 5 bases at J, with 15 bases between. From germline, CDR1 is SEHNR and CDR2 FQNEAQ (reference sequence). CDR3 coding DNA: TGTGCCAGCAGCTCTAGCCCGCGCGGGGACGAGCAGTACTTC. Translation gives CASSSSPRGDEQYF. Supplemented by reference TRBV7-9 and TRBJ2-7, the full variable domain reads DTGVSQNPRHKITKRGQNVTFRCDPISEHNRLYWYRQTLGQGPEFLTYFQNEAQLEKSRLLSDRFSAERPKGSFSTLEIQRTEQGDSAMYLCASSSSPRGDEQYFGPGTRLTVT.

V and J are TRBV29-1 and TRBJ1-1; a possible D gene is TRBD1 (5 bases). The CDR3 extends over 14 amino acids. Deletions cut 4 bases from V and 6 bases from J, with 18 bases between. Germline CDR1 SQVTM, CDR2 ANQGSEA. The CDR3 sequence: CSVASTGWGAEAFF. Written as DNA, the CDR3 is TGCAGCGTTGCATCGACCGGGTGGGGGGCTGAAGCTTTCTTT.

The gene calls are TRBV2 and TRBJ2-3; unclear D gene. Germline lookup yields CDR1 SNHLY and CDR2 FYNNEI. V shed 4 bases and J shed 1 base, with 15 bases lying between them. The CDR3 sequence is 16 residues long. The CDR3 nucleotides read TGTGCCAGCAGTGTTTCGTGGGATCTGGGCACAGATACGCAGTATTTT. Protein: CASSVSWDLGTDTQYF. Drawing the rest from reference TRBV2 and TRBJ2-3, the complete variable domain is EPEVTQTPSHQVTQMGQEVILRCVPISNHLYFYWYRQILGQKVEFLVSFYNNEISEKSEIFDDQFSVERPDGSNFTLKIRSTKLEDSAMYFCASSVSWDLGTDTQYFGPGTRLTVL.